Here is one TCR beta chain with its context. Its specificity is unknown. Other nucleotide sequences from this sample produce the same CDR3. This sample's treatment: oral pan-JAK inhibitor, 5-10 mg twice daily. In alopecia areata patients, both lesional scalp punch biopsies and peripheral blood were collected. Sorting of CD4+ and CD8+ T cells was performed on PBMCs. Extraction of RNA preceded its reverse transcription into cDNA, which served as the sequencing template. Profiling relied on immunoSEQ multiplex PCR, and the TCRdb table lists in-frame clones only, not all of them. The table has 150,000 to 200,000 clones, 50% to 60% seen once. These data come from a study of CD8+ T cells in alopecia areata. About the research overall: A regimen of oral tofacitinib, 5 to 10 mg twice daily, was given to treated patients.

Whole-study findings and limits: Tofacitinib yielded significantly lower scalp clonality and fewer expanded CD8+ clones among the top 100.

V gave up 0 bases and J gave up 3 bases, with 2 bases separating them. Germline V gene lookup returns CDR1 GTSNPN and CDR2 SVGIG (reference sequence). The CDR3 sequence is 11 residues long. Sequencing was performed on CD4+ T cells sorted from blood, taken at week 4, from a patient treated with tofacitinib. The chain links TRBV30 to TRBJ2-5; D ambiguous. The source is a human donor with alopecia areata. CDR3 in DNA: TGTGCCTGGAGTGTTGAAGAGACCCAGTACTTC. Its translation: CAWSVEETQYF.